The 32 T cell receptor beta chains reported below all come from one sample, sequenced in a study of blood T cell repertoires in COVID-19. Clones were read by immunoSEQ multiplex PCR, and TCRdb kept only the in-frame ones, dropping some. Of about 120,000 clones in the sample, roughly nine tenths were seen once. Sample: peripheral blood. These receptors were obtained from a woman between 65 and 79 years old with COVID-19, enrolled during active disease.

V usage is TRBV9 and J usage is TRBJ1-4, with D tentatively TRBD1 (6 bases). V lost 3 bases, J lost 5 bases, and 17 bases lay in between. From germline, CDR1 is SGDLS and CDR2 YYNGEE. This CDR3 spans 16 amino acids. CDR3 protein: CASSDSNRENNEKLFF. The CDR3 bases are TGTGCCAGCAGCGACAGCAACAGGGAAAACAATGAAAAACTGTTTTTT. Together with reference TRBV9 and TRBJ1-4, the CDR3 gives the full variable domain: DSGVTQTPKHLITATGQRVTLRCSPRSGDLSVYWYQQSLDQGLQFLIQYYNGEERAKGNILERFSAQQFPDLHSELNLSSLELGDSALYFCASSDSNRENNEKLFFGSGTQLSVL.

The chain joins TRBV7-9 to TRBJ1-6, with D maybe TRBD1 (6 bases). Germline lookup yields CDR1 SEHNR and CDR2 FQNEAQ (reference sequence). Deletions cut 10 bases from V and 5 bases from J, with 21 bases between. The CDR3 runs 16 residues. In DNA, the CDR3 is TGTGCCACCCCGACAACCGGGACAATCGATAATTCACCCCTCCACTTT. It translates to CATPTTGTIDNSPLHF.

The V and J genes are TRBV18 and TRBJ1-2; 7 bases line up with TRBD1. With 4 bases clipped from V and 2 bases from J, the junction kept 4 bases outside the gene matches. The CDR3 spans 14 residues. CDR1 is KGHSH and CDR2 is LQKENI in the germline V gene. CDR3 coding DNA: TGTGCCAGCTCACGACAGACAGGGAACTATGGCTACACCTTC. This translates into CASSRQTGNYGYTF.

This sequence joins TRBV18 and TRBJ2-1, with 9 positions matching TRBD2. The CDR3 has 15 residues. Germline-derived CDR1 and CDR2 are KGHSH and LQKENI. V gave up 3 bases and J gave up 15 bases; unmatched junction bases: 15. The CDR3 is CASSPPGSGGLDRFF. The CDR3 nucleotides are TGTGCCAGCTCACCCCCGGGTAGCGGGGGCCTGGATCGGTTCTTC.

The rearrangement joins TRBV6-5 to TRBJ1-2; 7 nucleotides agree with TRBD1. There are 12 residues in the CDR3. CDR1 is MNHEY and CDR2 is SVGAGI in the germline V gene. V shed 9 bases and J 4 bases; nucleotides not matched to a gene: 5. CDR3 DNA sequence: TGTGCCAGTAGACAGGGCCTCTATGGCTACACCTTC. Residues: CASRQGLYGYTF.

V and J are TRBV7-2 and TRBJ1-3, with D perhaps TRBD1 (6 bases). The CDR3 has 16 residues. The germline gives CDR1 SGHTA, CDR2 FQGNSA. V shed 1 base and J shed 2 bases, with 12 bases lying between them. This CDR3 is CASSLVVGGPGNTIYF. In DNA, the CDR3 is TGTGCCAGCAGCTTAGTGGTTGGGGGCCCTGGAAACACCATATATTTT.

The genes are TRBV10-1 and TRBJ2-1; 8 bases are a match to TRBD1. This CDR3 contains 14 residues. V shed 6 bases and J 6 bases; nucleotides not matched to a gene: 7. CDR1 and CDR2 from the germline V gene are WNHNN and SYGVQD (reference sequence). In nucleotides, the CDR3 is TGCGCCAGCAGGTCGACAGGGGATTCCAATGAGCAGTTCTTC. Translating gives CASRSTGDSNEQFF.

V and J are TRBV7-9 and TRBJ2-7; TRBD1 matches 8 bases. CDR1 SEHNR and CDR2 FQNEAQ come from the germline V gene (reference sequence). This CDR3 has 14 amino acids. V lost 5 bases and J lost 6; bases outside the gene matches: 9. CDR3 bases: TGTGCCAGCAGCCTGGACAGGGAATCTGGCGAGCAGTACTTC. Translated: CASSLDRESGEQYF.

The chain couples TRBV19 to TRBJ1-5, with D maybe TRBD1 (6 bases). Looked up from germline, CDR1 is LNHDA and CDR2 is SQIVND (reference sequence). The CDR3 sequence is 14 residues long. Deletions cut 1 base from V and 9 bases from J, with 13 bases between. The CDR3 nucleotides read TGTGCCAGTAGTATAGTCGGGGGGGGCCGGCCCCAGCATTTT. Translating gives CASSIVGGGRPQHF.

The chain uses TRBV7-2 and TRBJ1-5; 7 nucleotides line up with TRBD1. Germline-derived CDR1 and CDR2 are SGHTA and FQGNSA. V shed 5 bases and J 7 bases; nucleotides not matched to a gene: 5. The CDR3 consists of 13 residues. CDR3 loop: CASSPGQLQPQHF. CDR3 DNA sequence: TGTGCCAGCAGCCCGGGACAGCTCCAGCCCCAGCATTTT.

The chain is built from TRBV11-3 and TRBJ2-7, with D tentatively TRBD1 (5 bases). V lost 1 base to trimming and J lost 3 bases, with 13 bases between them. CDR1 SGHNT and CDR2 YENEEA come from the germline V gene. The CDR3 totals 15 residues. In DNA form, the CDR3 reads TGTGCCAGCAGCTTAGGGTTGGGCAGGGACTACGAGCAGTACTTC. Protein: CASSLGLGRDYEQYF.

The chain carries TRBV6-5 and TRBJ1-5; D call uncertain. The CDR3 is 15 amino acids. The V gene's germline CDR1 is MNHEY and CDR2 SVGAGI. Trimming took 6 bases from V and 0 from J, leaving 12 bases between them. CDR3 amino acids: CASRPSGSSNQPQHF. The CDR3 DNA reads as TGTGCCAGCAGACCCAGTGGGAGTAGCAATCAGCCCCAGCATTTT.

The chain has TRBV6-2 or TRBV6-3 and TRBJ1-6; the D gene is possibly TRBD1 (6 bases). This CDR3 has 17 residues. The germline V gene encodes CDR1 MNHEY and CDR2 SVGEGT. Trimming stripped 5 bases from V and 10 bases from J, with 24 bases between. The CDR3 bases are TGTGCCAGCAGTCGCAGGAAAGGCGACAGGTCAGGATCACCCCTCCACTTT. Protein: CASSRRKGDRSGSPLHF.

V and J are TRBV5-6 and TRBJ2-5, with D possibly TRBD2 on 5 matching bases. V was shortened by 4 bases and J by 1 base, with 11 bases between the two germline ends. Germline lookup yields CDR1 SGHDT and CDR2 YYEEEE. This CDR3 spans 14 amino acids. DNA of the CDR3: TGTGCCAGCAGCCTGAGCGGATTCCAAGAGACCCAGTACTTC. Residues: CASSLSGFQETQYF.

This sequence joins TRBV5-1 and TRBJ1-1; tentative D call: TRBD1 (5 bases). This CDR3 comprises 18 residues. CDR1 and CDR2 (germline): SGHRS, YFSETQ. The V end was cut by 4 bases, the J end by 1 base, with 23 bases between. CDR3 sequence (DNA): TGCGCCAGCAGCGGGGGGATTTACGCACTCGAAAAGAACACTGAAGCTTTCTTT. This translates into CASSGGIYALEKNTEAFF.

The rearrangement joins TRBV2 to TRBJ1-6, with 7 nucleotides matching TRBD1. The J segment lost 9 bases and the V segment lost 7 bases, leaving 9 bases of the junction unmatched. Germline CDR1 and CDR2: SNHLY and FYNNEI. The CDR3 is 14 residues long. Here the CDR3 DNA reads TGTGCCAGCAACCAGGTCGGGACAGCTTCACCCCTCCACTTT. This gives the protein CASNQVGTASPLHF.

The chain links TRBV10-1 to TRBJ1-6, with 7 nucleotides matching TRBD1. The J segment lost 12 bases and the V segment lost 8 bases, leaving 10 bases of the junction unmatched. Germline CDR1 WNHNN, CDR2 SYGVQD (reference sequence). CDR3 length: 13 residues. The CDR3, as DNA: TGCGCCAGCCTTAAGGGGGCCCCCATACCCCTCCACTTT. Its translation: CASLKGAPIPLHF.

This sequence joins TRBV7-8 and TRBJ1-2; 7 nucleotides line up with TRBD1. Looked up from germline, CDR1 is SGHVS and CDR2 is FQNEAQ. V gave up 1 base and J gave up 4 bases; unmatched junction bases: 9. This CDR3 is 16 amino acids long. CDR3 sequence (DNA): TGTGCCAGCAGCTTAGGGGGGACAGTCTCTGGCTATGGCTACACCTTC. Protein: CASSLGGTVSGYGYTF.

The rearrangement links TRBV6-5 to TRBJ1-6; 8 bases are shared with TRBD1. This CDR3 contains 16 residues. J gave up 10 bases and V 0 bases, and 8 bases lay outside the gene matches. From germline, CDR1 is MNHEY and CDR2 SVGAGI. The CDR3 DNA reads as TGTGCCAGCAGTTACTCGCTGGACAGGGTGTCCTCACCCCTCCACTTT. Translation gives CASSYSLDRVSSPLHF.

The chain combines TRBV3-1 (or the pseudogene TRBV3-2) with TRBJ1-1; 9 nucleotides line up with TRBD1. The CDR3 is made up of 14 amino acids. J gave up 3 bases and V 4 bases, and 3 bases lay outside the gene matches. CDR1 LGHDT and CDR2 YNNKEL come from the germline V gene (reference sequence). CDR3 in amino acids: CASSLRDRDTEAFF. The CDR3, as DNA: TGTGCCAGCAGCCTCCGGGACAGGGACACTGAAGCTTTCTTT.

The chain carries TRBV7-2 and TRBJ2-2; 11 nucleotides line up with TRBD2. This CDR3 spans 16 amino acids. Germline loops: CDR1 SGHTA, CDR2 FQGNSA. The V segment lost 6 bases and the J segment 6 bases; nucleotides outside the gene matches: 9. CDR3 nucleotides: TGTGCCAGCAGGTTCCTAGCGGGGGGACCGCCCGGGGAGCTGTTTTTT. Amino acid sequence: CASRFLAGGPPGELFF. Variable domain in full (rest from reference TRBV7-2 and TRBJ2-2): GAGVSQSPSNKVTEKGKDVELRCDPISGHTALYWYRQSLGQGLEFLIYFQGNSAPDKSGLPSDRFSAERTGGSVSTLTIQRTQQEDSAVYLCASRFLAGGPPGELFFGEGSRLTVL.

The J gene is TRBJ1-2, the V gene TRBV9; unclear D gene. Germline CDR1 SGDLS, CDR2 YYNGEE. CDR3 size: 16 residues. V shed 0 bases and J shed 8 bases, with 20 bases lying between them. The CDR3 DNA follows: TGTGCCAGCAGCGTAGATTGGGCGGGCAGCGTTCGGGGCTACACCTTC. Translated: CASSVDWAGSVRGYTF.

The chain uses TRBV19 and TRBJ1-1; perhaps TRBD1 as D (6 bases). This CDR3 region has 11 residues. Trimming cost V 6 bases and J 12 bases, with 14 bases left between them. Germline loops: CDR1 LNHDA, CDR2 SQIVND (reference sequence). The CDR3 protein is CASSQRDITFF. The CDR3 DNA follows: TGTGCCAGTAGCCAGCGGGACATAACTTTCTTT.

The rearrangement links TRBV18 to TRBJ2-4; 14 bases are shared with TRBD2. The CDR3 is 18 residues long. Germline CDR1 is KGHSH and CDR2 is LQKENI. The V gene end was trimmed by 3 bases and the J gene end by 3 bases; junction bases not matched to a gene: 7. The CDR3 is CASSPLGLAGGNKNIQYF. The DNA for the CDR3 is TGTGCCAGCTCACCGTTAGGACTAGCGGGGGGCAACAAAAACATTCAGTACTTC.

The V call is TRBV6-6, the J call TRBJ2-7, with 9 bases matching TRBD1. CDR1 is MNHNY, CDR2 SVGAGI, per germline (reference sequence). Germline trimming cut 2 bases from V and 2 bases from J; bases unmatched to any gene: 7. This CDR3 region has 16 residues. In DNA, the CDR3 is TGTGCCAGCAGTTACCTACAGGGGGCGGATGCCTACGAGCAGTACTTC. Amino acids: CASSYLQGADAYEQYF.

The V gene is TRBV7-9, the J gene TRBJ2-7; D is unclear. Germline V gene lookup returns CDR1 SEHNR and CDR2 FQNEAQ (reference sequence). The CDR3 contains 11 residues. V shed 4 bases and J shed 2 bases, with 3 bases lying between them. CDR3 residues: CASSSTYEQYF. CDR3 nucleotide sequence: TGTGCCAGCAGCTCAACCTACGAGCAGTACTTC.

The chain is built from TRBV11-2 and TRBJ1-6; 9 positions agree with TRBD1. Germline V CDR1 and CDR2: SGHAT, FQNNGV. There are 13 residues in the CDR3. Germline trimming cut 1 base from V and 13 bases from J; bases unmatched to any gene: 2. CDR3 DNA: TGTGCCAGCAGCTTAGGGACAGGGGTTCCCCTCCACTTT. Protein: CASSLGTGVPLHF.

This clone was detected only a few times. The V gene is TRBV15, the J gene TRBJ1-6; no definite D call. The CDR3 consists of 14 residues. CDR1 and CDR2 from the germline V gene are LNHNV and YYDKDF (reference sequence). V shed 2 bases and J shed 7 bases, with 9 bases lying between them. The CDR3 loop reads CATSRPQSNSPLHF. CDR3 nucleotides: TGTGCCACCAGCAGACCACAGTCCAATTCACCCCTCCACTTT.

This chain links TRBV18 with TRBJ1-6; D is perhaps TRBD1 (5 bases). The germline gives CDR1 KGHSH, CDR2 LQKENI. This CDR3 has 14 amino acids. The V gene lost 2 bases and the J gene lost 10 bases, with 12 bases spanning the gap. In nucleotides, the CDR3 is TGTGCCAGCTCACCAGATTTAGGGGAATCACCCCTCCACTTT. Its protein product is CASSPDLGESPLHF. Variable domain in full (rest from reference TRBV18 and TRBJ1-6): NAGVMQNPRHLVRRRGQEARLRCSPMKGHSHVYWYRQLPEEGLKFMVYLQKENIIDESGMPKERFSAEFPKEGPSILRIQQVVRGDSAAYFCASSPDLGESPLHFGNGTRLTVT.

This chain connects TRBV7-2 to TRBJ1-1; TRBD1 matches 8 bases. The V gene end was trimmed by 2 bases and the J gene end by 0 bases; junction bases not matched to a gene: 5. Germline V gene sequence: CDR1 SGHTA, CDR2 FQGNSA. This CDR3 comprises 16 residues. The CDR3 coding sequence is TGTGCCAGCAGCTTACTCGGACAGGGACTGAACACTGAAGCTTTCTTT. Amino acids: CASSLLGQGLNTEAFF.

CDR3 protein: CASSPTRVVFNEQFF. DNA of the CDR3: TGTGCCAGCAGCCCTACTAGGGTAGTTTTCAATGAGCAGTTCTTC. The chain recombines TRBV27 with TRBJ2-1, with D perhaps TRBD2 (5 bases). The length of the CDR3 is 15 residues. The germline V gene encodes CDR1 MNHEY and CDR2 SMNVEV (reference sequence). V shed 6 bases and J shed 6 bases, with 18 bases lying between them.

The chain combines TRBV5-1 with TRBJ2-3; 10 bases map to TRBD2. Germline assignment: CDR1 SGHRS and CDR2 YFSETQ. V trimming: 5 bases; J trimming: 2 bases; junction bases outside the gene matches: 5. The length of the CDR3 is 15 residues. The DNA of the CDR3 is TGCGCCAGCAGACCTCTAGCGGGGGTCACAGATACGCAGTATTTT. It encodes CASRPLAGVTDTQYF.